This T cell receptor beta chain was identified during a study of T-cell memory formation after mild COVID-19. General observations from the study: SARS-CoV-2 specificity of second-wave clones peaking day 37 was unconfirmed. Pre-infection memory held some responding clones, suggesting pre-existing cross-reactive T cells responded. Day 15 to 85 contracting clones showed balanced CD4/CD8; later expanders leaned CD4+.

TCR alpha and TCR beta cDNA libraries with sample barcodes and UMIs came from 5'RACE using constant-segment primers. TCRdb recomputed calls from the 5' RACE reads with MiXCR, one row per CDR3 protein. The table has 470,000 or so distinct CDR3 sequences, approximately 19% seen once; the top ten hold roughly 21%. This clonotype was seen many times. Its target is not known. The CDR3 spans 17 residues. The V and J ends lost 2 bases and 3 bases respectively, with 17 bases between them. The germline CDR1 and CDR2 sequences are SEHNR and FQNEAQ (reference sequence). Source material: PBMCs or a T cell subset sorted from them (not recorded which). The chain is built from TRBV7-9 and TRBJ2-1, with a possible D match to TRBD2 (5 bases). The TCR comes from a man younger than 35 who had mild COVID-19 (a few samples of this study predate the infection). Cell type and time point are not known. The CDR3 bases are TGTGCCAGCAGCTTATGGTCCCGGTCGGGGATCTACAATGAGCAGTTCTTC. Protein product: CASSLWSRSGIYNEQFF.